These 2 T cell receptor beta chains originate from one sample sequenced in a study of blood T cell repertoires in COVID-19. Here immunoSEQ multiplex PCR was the method, and the copy in TCRdb shows in-frame clones only, minus some. The repertoire holds some 370,000 clones, with around 90% as singletons. The sequenced material came from peripheral blood. These receptors were obtained from a man aged 18 to 30 with active or convalescent COVID-19.

The chain carries TRBV7-9 and TRBJ1-2; 8 bases are a match to TRBD1. Germline loops: CDR1 SEHNR, CDR2 FQNEAQ (reference sequence). V lost 6 bases, J lost 5 bases, and 8 bases stayed unmatched. CDR3 length equals 14 residues. Written as DNA, the CDR3 is TGTGCCAGCAGTTCAACAGGGGGGGAATATGGCTACACCTTC. It encodes CASSSTGGEYGYTF.

This chain uses TRBV4-3 with TRBJ2-1; no clear D gene. Trimming took 0 bases from V and 2 from J, leaving 8 bases between them. Germline V gene sequence: CDR1 LGHNA, CDR2 YSLEER. This CDR3 is 15 amino acids long. DNA of the CDR3: TGCGCCAGCAGCCAAGATTTGAGCCCCTACAATGAGCAGTTCTTC. Amino acids: CASSQDLSPYNEQFF.